This is a list of T cell receptor beta chains from one sample in a study of identical twins. TCRdb reprocessed the 5' RACE reads via MiXCR and lists one record per CDR3 protein. The data hold some 500,000 distinct CDR3 sequences, with roughly an eighth observed a single time. A further study also used this sample, focusing on yellow fever vaccine responses in identical twins.

The sequenced material came from CD4+ T cells sorted from blood. All receptors derive from a woman between 18 and 29 years old in good health. CDR3s include the opening cysteine and the closing phenylalanine or tryptophan. A D gene is named only where the DNA matches it firmly. Clone size is not always given. Where it is, it says once, few, many or a class for expanded clones.

NA	NA	TRBV12-5	TRBJ1-1	14	CASGLGDTHTEAFF	TGTGCTAGTGGTTTGGGGGACACTCACACTGAAGCTTTCTTT
few	TRBD2	TRBV4-3	TRBJ2-3	15	CASSLNSGSGDTQYF	TGCGCCAGCAGCCTGAACAGCGGGAGTGGAGATACGCAGTATTTT
many	NA	TRBV6-5	TRBJ1-6	15	CASSYGGPDNSPLHF	TGTGCCAGCAGTTACGGAGGGCCCGATAATTCACCCCTCCACTTT
few	NA	TRBV29-1	TRBJ1-1	12	CSATVYGTEAFF	TGCAGCGCCACAGTCTACGGCACTGAAGCTTTCTTT
few	TRBD2	TRBV11-2	TRBJ2-3	14	CASRETSGTDTQYF	TGTGCCAGCAGGGAGACTAGCGGCACAGATACGCAGTATTTT
NA	TRBD1	TRBV6-1	TRBJ2-1	14	CASSAGQGHNEQFF	TGTGCCAGCAGTGCGGGACAGGGACACAATGAGCAGTTCTTC
NA	NA	TRBV12-3/TRBV12-4	TRBJ1-6	16	CASSFRPGLNNSSLHF	TGTGCCAGCAGTTTTCGGCCGGGGCTCAATAATTCATCCCTCCACTTT
few	TRBD1	TRBV12-3/TRBV12-4	TRBJ2-7	15	CASSDSVTGVYEQYF	TGTGCCAGCAGTGACTCGGTGACAGGGGTCTACGAGCAGTACTTC
NA	NA	TRBV7-2	TRBJ2-6	15	CASSSGISGANVLTF	TGTGCCAGCAGCTCCGGGATCTCTGGGGCCAACGTCCTGACTTTC
NA	TRBD1	TRBV28	TRBJ2-6	19	CASTNLRGQGAPGANVLTF	TGTGCCAGCACAAACCTGAGGGGACAGGGGGCTCCTGGGGCCAACGTCCTGACTTTC
NA	TRBD1	TRBV2	TRBJ1-2	18	CAFCFGFGQGLKSYGYTF	TGTGCCTTCTGTTTTGGTTTCGGACAGGGACTCAAATCCTATGGCTACACCTTC
few	NA	TRBV7-9	TRBJ2-1	16	CASSHPRGVVGVEQFF	TGTGCCAGCAGCCACCCGAGGGGGGTGGTAGGTGTAGAGCAGTTCTTC
NA	NA	TRBV7-8	TRBJ2-7	15	CASSLGHGAAIEQYF	TGTGCCAGCAGCTTAGGACACGGGGCAGCAATCGAGCAGTACTTC
NA	TRBD2	TRBV20-1	TRBJ2-1	12	CSALSSGLQGFF	TGCAGTGCCCTGTCTAGCGGCCTCCAGGGGTTCTTC
NA	NA	TRBV30	TRBJ2-2	16	CAWKAGGLRSTGELFF	TGTGCCTGGAAAGCGGGCGGGTTACGGAGCACCGGGGAGCTGTTTTTT
NA	NA	TRBV15	TRBJ2-5	14	CATSRGGGRETQYF	TGTGCCACCAGCAGAGGCGGAGGTCGGGAGACCCAGTACTTC
NA	TRBD1	TRBV24-1	TRBJ1-1	13	CATMGQSNTEAFF	TGTGCCACCATGGGACAGTCGAACACTGAAGCTTTCTTT
few	NA	TRBV6-5	TRBJ1-1	10	CASRGLEAFF	TGTGCCAGCAGGGGGTTGGAAGCTTTCTTT
few	NA	TRBV20-1	TRBJ2-7	14	CSVRDSRASYEQYF	TGCAGTGTTCGAGACAGTCGCGCCTCCTACGAGCAGTACTTC
NA	NA	TRBV14	TRBJ2-7	11	CASSQGLQQYF	TGTGCCAGCAGCCAGGGATTGCAGCAGTACTTC
NA	NA	TRBV5-1	TRBJ2-1	15	CASSPGISSYNEQFF	TGCGCCAGCAGCCCCGGGATCTCCTCCTACAATGAGCAGTTCTTC
few	NA	TRBV11-2	TRBJ2-3	14	CASSSGAGFDTQYF	TGTGCCAGCAGCTCCGGGGCAGGGTTCGATACGCAGTATTTT
few	NA	TRBV2	TRBJ2-7	14	CASSALGADYEQYF	TGTGCCAGCAGTGCGCTAGGAGCCGACTACGAGCAGTACTTC
few	TRBD2	TRBV7-2	TRBJ2-7	13	CASRTTGGYEQYF	TGTGCCAGCCGCACTACGGGGGGCTACGAGCAGTACTTC
NA	NA	TRBV11-2	TRBJ2-2	16	CASSLDPGGNTGELFF	TGTGCCAGCAGCTTAGATCCTGGAGGGAACACCGGGGAGCTGTTTTTT
NA	TRBD1	TRBV12-3/TRBV12-4	TRBJ1-1	14	CASTRTGVNTEAFF	TGTGCCAGCACCAGGACAGGGGTGAACACTGAAGCTTTCTTT
few	NA	TRBV29-1	TRBJ2-3	13	CSVWIRLTDTQYF	TGCAGCGTTTGGATCCGGCTCACAGATACGCAGTATTTT
few	NA	TRBV6-2/TRBV6-3	TRBJ1-5	15	CASRSPLLGEQPQHF	TGTGCCAGCAGGTCCCCTCTTTTGGGGGAACAGCCCCAGCATTTT
NA	TRBD2	TRBV10-3	TRBJ2-5	13	CAISGGVGETQYF	TGTGCCATCAGCGGGGGGGTCGGAGAGACCCAGTACTTC